This T cell receptor beta chain was retrieved from a study of T cells after posttransplantation cyclophosphamide. Profiled with immunoSEQ multiplex PCR; TCRdb holds only in-frame clones, not every one. The sample has 15,000 to 20,000 clones; around 86% are singletons. The CDR3 totals 16 residues. CDR1 and CDR2 from the germline V gene are MDHEN and SYDVKM. After removal of 5 bases from V and 7 bases from J, the junction contained 16 bases not matched to a gene. Notes on the study in general: Later blood repertoires were often dominated by clones from the donor CD8+ memory compartment. After PTCy, TRB diversity resembled that of CNI/methotrexate controls. Skin or GI-infiltrating T cells shared few TRB sequences with blood.

A remark on this clone: Its antigen is unknown.

Controls had myeloablative marrow grafts with methotrexate and calcineurin inhibitor, sampled at 1 year. Sequenced here: PBMCs, sampled after an allogeneic stem cell transplant with a calcineurin inhibitor and methotrexate. V is TRBV28 and J is TRBJ1-1; 7 bases align to TRBD1. The source is a male patient in his fifties who received an allogeneic stem cell transplant from an unrelated donor, was CMV-positive, and had chronic GVHD only. Some T cells could come from the graft donor. CDR3 sequence reads: CASSQTQGRGSVEAFF. DNA for the CDR3: TGTGCCAGCAGTCAGACACAGGGGAGAGGATCAGTTGAAGCTTTCTTT.